The T cell receptor beta chain under discussion was sequenced for a study of response to subunit inactivated influenza vaccine (dated by TCRdb to the late 2010s). About the study as a whole: Deep quantitative T cell receptor repertoire profiling was used in the study to track responses to a trivalent subunit inactivated influenza vaccine.

This clonotype has a handful of counts. There is no known antigen for this receptor. The record has no base qualities; no much larger clone is one base away. Sequences MDHEN (CDR1) and SYDVKM (CDR2) are obtained from the germline V gene. After removal of 5 bases from V and 0 bases from J, the junction retains 4 bases not matched to a gene. The CDR3 sequence holds 14 residues, the cysteine and phenylalanine included. Only the CDR3 region is kept as DNA, spanning 42 bases read in frame from base 1. Libraries were made using RT-PCR. The reads were generated on an Illumina HiSeq 2500. In-frame beta chains were kept once TCRdb had trimmed the public reads at Q25 with fastp and called clones with MiXCR. Identical CDR3 proteins give one entry, which carries the most common genes and DNA. This sample lists about 520,000 distinct CDR3 sequences; roughly 9.8% were detected once. The ten largest clones represent roughly 12% of the sample.

Paper-wide results and their limitations: The authors suggested that each seasonal influenza vaccination may recruit only a limited number of new T cells.

The time point label corresponds to: 45 days after influenza vaccine administration. The source of this sequence is a man in his forties or fifties who received an inactivated influenza vaccine. Donor details come from another sample of the same person, matched by shared clones. The chain couples TRBV28 to TRBJ2-7, with TRBD1 matching 7 junction bases. The sample in question was PBMCs from blood, obtained roughly 46 days after vaccination. The sequence in DNA is TGTGCCAGCAGTATAGGACAGGTCTCCTACGAGCAGTACTTC. It specifies CASSIGQVSYEQYF.